This TCR beta chain was sequenced during a study of blood T cells in healthy people across ages. Study results and caveats: One million T cells yielded diversity estimates that were considered underestimates.

The germline CDR1 and CDR2 sequences are LGHNA and YSLEER. The CDR3 covers 15 residues. The V and J ends lost 4 bases and 4 bases respectively, with 11 bases between them. With respect to this clonotype: No antigen is known for it.

It was with a sample-barcoded 5' primer and a J-beta primer mix that a second PCR of about 6 to 12 cycles was run. TCRdb re-called the 5' RACE reads with MiXCR, one entry per CDR3 protein. The data hold more than 1,000,000 distinct CDR3 sequences, with about 23% observed a single time. Researchers isolated at least 6.5 million PBMCs per sample. The sample was also reused in another study, on T cells of mothers and their children. That work states: Versus unrelated pairs, overlap was slightly higher in related mother-child pairs, without reaching significance.

The origin of this receptor is a girl aged 2 to 9 in good health. The material sequenced was blood. The rearrangement links TRBV4-3 to TRBJ1-6, with a possible D match to TRBD1 (5 bases). CDR3 DNA: TGCGCCAGCAGCCCCGGGGGGGAGTATAATTCACCCCTCCACTTT. Translation gives CASSPGGEYNSPLHF.